This T cell receptor (beta chain) was sequenced during a study of T cell repertoires in cytomegalovirus infection. Whole-study context: CMV infection and matching HLA type were both indicated by public TCR beta signatures. Whole-study findings and limits: HLA-C-restricted TCR beta clonotypes specific for CMV led the ex vivo response. Cumulative frequency of public TCR beta families picked out carriers of CMV plus the relevant HLA.

TCRdb used MiXCR to reprocess the reads, holding one entry per CDR3 protein. The sample has hundreds of thousands of distinct CDR3 sequences, 15% to 20% seen once; the top ten hold about 11%. The CDR3 contains 11 residues. Trimming took off 6 bases at V and 1 base at J, with 6 bases between the two ends. Per germline, CDR1 SQVTM and CDR2 ANQGSEA. The table lists this clonotype with many counts. As yet, its antigen is unknown. The TCR was taken from a human donor in good health (CMV status not recorded). Some clones in this sample may be carry-over from other donors' samples. The gene calls are TRBV29-1 and TRBJ1-2; D is unclear. Sequencing was performed on PBMCs. CDR3 coding DNA: TGCAGCGTCTACTATAACTATGGCTACACCTTC. Its translation is CSVYYNYGYTF. The whole variable domain, remainder taken from reference TRBV29-1 and TRBJ1-2, is SAVISQKPSRDICQRGTSLTIQCQVDSQVTMMFWYRQQPGQSLTLIATANQGSEATYESGFVIDKFPISRPNLTFSTLTVSNMSPEDSSIYLCSVYYNYGYTFGSGTRLTVV.